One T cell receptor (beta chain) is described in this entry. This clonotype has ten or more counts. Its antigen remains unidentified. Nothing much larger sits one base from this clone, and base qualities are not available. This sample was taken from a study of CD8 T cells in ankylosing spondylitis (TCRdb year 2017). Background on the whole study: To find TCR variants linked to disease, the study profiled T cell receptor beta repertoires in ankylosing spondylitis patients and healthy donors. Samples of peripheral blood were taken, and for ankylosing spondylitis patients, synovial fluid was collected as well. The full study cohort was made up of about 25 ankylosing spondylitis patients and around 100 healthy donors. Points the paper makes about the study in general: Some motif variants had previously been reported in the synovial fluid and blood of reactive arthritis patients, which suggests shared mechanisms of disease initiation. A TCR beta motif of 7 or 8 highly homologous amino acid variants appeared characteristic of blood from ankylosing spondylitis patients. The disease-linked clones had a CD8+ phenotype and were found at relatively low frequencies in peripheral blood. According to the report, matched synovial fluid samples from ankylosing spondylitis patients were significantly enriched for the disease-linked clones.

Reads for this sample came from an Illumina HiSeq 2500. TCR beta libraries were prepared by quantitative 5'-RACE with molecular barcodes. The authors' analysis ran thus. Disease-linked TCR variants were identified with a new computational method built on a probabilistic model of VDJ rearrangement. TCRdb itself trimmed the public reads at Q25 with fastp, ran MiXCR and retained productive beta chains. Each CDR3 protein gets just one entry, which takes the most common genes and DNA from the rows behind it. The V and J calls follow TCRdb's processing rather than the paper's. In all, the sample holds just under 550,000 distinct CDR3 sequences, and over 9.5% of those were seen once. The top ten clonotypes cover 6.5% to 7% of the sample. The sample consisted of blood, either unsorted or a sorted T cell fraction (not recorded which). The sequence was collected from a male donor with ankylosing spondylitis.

The nucleotide sequence is TGCGCCAGCAGCCCTGGGACTCGCCCAGGAGAGACCCAGTACTTC. Translated, this is CASSPGTRPGETQYF. The chain employs TRBV5-1 and TRBJ2-5, with a weak D call of TRBD2 (6 bases match). V sheds 4 bases and J sheds 4 bases, leaving 17 bases between their ends. CDR1 and CDR2, per the germline V gene, are SGHRS and YFSETQ. The cysteine opens and the phenylalanine closes a CDR3 of 15 amino acids. Left in the record is the CDR3 DNA by itself, 45 bases read in frame from the first base.